The TCR beta chain described here comes from a study of blood T cell repertoires in COVID-19. Study as a whole: Acute and convalescent COVID-19 samples came from the United States, Italy and Spain. Sources were T cells, B-cell-depleted T cells, or PBMCs; the material itself was cDNA or gDNA.

In the authors' methods: For nucleated cells, counts were estimated from reference gene primer amplification. Sequencing was performed with immunoSEQ multiplex PCR; in TCRdb, only in-frame clones are kept and a portion is missing. D and trimming were read from the DNA, whereas the V and J calls and clone size are those reported in that table. The sample carries approximately 240,000 clones, about 82% recorded once. The CDR3 runs 12 residues. V lost 4 bases and J 3 bases, leaving 7 bases between the germline ends. Per germline, CDR1 SQVTM and CDR2 ANQGSEA. The sequenced sample was peripheral blood. The chain uses TRBV29-1 and TRBJ1-5, with a possible D match to TRBD1 (6 bases). The TCR sequence derives from an older woman with active or convalescent COVID-19. CDR3 sequence: CSVGGPNQPQHF. The DNA for the CDR3 is TGCAGCGTTGGGGGGCCCAATCAGCCCCAGCATTTT.